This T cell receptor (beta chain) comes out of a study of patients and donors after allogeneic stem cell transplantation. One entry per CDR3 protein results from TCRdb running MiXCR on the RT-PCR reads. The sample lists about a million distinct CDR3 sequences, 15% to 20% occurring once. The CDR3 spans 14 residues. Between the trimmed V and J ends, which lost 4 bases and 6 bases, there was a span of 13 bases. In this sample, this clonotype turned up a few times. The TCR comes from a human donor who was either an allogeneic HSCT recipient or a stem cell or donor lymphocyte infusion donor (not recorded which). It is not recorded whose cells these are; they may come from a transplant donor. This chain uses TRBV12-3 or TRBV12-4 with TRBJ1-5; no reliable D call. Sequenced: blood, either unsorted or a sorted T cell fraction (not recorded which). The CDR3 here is CASSSGKVAQPQHF. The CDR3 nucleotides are TGTGCCAGCAGTTCGGGGAAGGTAGCTCAGCCCCAGCATTTT.